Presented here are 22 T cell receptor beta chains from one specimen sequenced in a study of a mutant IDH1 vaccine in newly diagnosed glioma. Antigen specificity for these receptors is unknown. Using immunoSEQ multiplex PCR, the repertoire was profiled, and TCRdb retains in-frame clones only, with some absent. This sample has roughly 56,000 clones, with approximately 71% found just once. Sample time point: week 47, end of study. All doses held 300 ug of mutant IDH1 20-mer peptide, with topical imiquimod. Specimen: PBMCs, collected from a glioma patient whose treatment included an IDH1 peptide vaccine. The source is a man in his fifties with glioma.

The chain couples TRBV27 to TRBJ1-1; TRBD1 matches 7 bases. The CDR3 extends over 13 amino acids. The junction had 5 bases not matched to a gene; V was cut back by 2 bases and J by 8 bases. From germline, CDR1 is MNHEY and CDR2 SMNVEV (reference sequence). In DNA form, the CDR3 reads TGTGCCAGCAGTTTAGGGTCGACAGGGGAAGCTTTCTTT. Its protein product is CASSLGSTGEAFF.

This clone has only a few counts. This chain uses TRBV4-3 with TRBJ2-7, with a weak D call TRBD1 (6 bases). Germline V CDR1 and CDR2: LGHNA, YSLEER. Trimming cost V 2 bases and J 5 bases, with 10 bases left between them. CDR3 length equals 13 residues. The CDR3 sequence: CASSQQGFDEQYF. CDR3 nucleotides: TGCGCCAGCAGCCAACAGGGGTTCGACGAGCAGTACTTC.

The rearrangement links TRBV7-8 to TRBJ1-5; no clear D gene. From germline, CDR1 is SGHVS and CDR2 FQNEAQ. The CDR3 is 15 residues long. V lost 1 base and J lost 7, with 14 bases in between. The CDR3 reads CASSLEGLRSQPQHF. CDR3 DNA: TGTGCCAGCAGCTTAGAAGGGCTCCGATCCCAGCCCCAGCATTTT. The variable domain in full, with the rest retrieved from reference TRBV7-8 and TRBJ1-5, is GAGVSQSPRYKVAKRGQDVALRCDPISGHVSLFWYQQALGQGPEFLTYFQNEAQLDKSGLPSDRFFAERPEGSVSTLKIQRTQQEDSAVYLCASSLEGLRSQPQHFGDGTRLSIL.

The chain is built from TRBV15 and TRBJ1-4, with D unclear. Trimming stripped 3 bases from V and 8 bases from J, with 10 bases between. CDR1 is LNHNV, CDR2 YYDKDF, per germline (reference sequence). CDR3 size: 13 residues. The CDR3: CATSRGMEEKLFF. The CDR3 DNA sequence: TGTGCCACCAGCAGGGGAATGGAAGAAAAACTGTTTTTT. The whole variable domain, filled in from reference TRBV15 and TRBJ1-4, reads DAMVIQNPRYQVTQFGKPVTLSCSQTLNHNVMYWYQQKSSQAPKLLFHYYDKDFNNEADTPDNFQSRRPNTSFCFLDIRSPGLGDTAMYLCATSRGMEEKLFFGSGTQLSVL.

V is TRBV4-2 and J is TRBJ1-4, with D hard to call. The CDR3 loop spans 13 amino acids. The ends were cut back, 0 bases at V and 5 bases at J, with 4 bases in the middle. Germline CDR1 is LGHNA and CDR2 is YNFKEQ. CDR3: CASSQDTNEKLFF. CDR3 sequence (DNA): TGTGCCAGCAGCCAAGATACGAATGAAAAACTGTTTTTT.

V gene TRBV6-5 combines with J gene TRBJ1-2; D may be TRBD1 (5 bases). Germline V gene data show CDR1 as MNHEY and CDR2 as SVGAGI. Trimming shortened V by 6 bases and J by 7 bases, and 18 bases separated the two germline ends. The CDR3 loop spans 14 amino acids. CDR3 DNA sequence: TGTGCCAGCAGCCACCGTGGGGGGAAGAGTGGCTACACCTTC. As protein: CASSHRGGKSGYTF.

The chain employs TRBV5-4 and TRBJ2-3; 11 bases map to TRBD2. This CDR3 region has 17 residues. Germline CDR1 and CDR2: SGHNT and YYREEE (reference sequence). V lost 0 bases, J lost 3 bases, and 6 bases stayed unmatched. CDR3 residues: CASSLELSSGGTDTQYF. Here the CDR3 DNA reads TGTGCCAGCAGCTTGGAATTGTCTAGCGGGGGGACAGATACGCAGTATTTT.

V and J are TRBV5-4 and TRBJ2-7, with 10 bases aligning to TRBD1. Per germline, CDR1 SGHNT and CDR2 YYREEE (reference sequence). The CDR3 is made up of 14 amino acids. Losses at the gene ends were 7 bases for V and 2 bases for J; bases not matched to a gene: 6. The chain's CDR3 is CASRPGQGPYEQYF. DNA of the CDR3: TGTGCCAGCCGCCCGGGACAGGGGCCCTACGAGCAGTACTTC.

The CDR3 loop reads CAISPAGEHEKLFF. The CDR3 nucleotides read TGTGCCATCAGCCCGGCAGGGGAGCATGAAAAACTGTTTTTT. The chain employs TRBV10-3 and TRBJ1-4; D may be TRBD1 (6 bases). There are 14 residues in the CDR3. The germline V gene has CDR1 ENHRY and CDR2 SYGVKD. With 6 bases removed from V and 6 bases from J, the gap between germline ends came to 14 bases.

CDR3 DNA: TGTGCCAGCAGTCGACAGGGGGTTAGGACTGAAGCTTTCTTT. Amino acid sequence: CASSRQGVRTEAFF. The chain has TRBV6-5 and TRBJ1-1; 9 bases agree with TRBD1. The germline CDR1 and CDR2 sequences are MNHEY and SVGAGI. The CDR3 loop spans 14 amino acids. The V and J ends lost 5 bases and 5 bases, in that order; junction bases with no gene match: 6.

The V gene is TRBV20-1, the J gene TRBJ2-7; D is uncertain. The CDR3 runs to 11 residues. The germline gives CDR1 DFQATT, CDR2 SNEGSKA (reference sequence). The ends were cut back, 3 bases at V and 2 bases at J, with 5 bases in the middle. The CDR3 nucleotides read TGCAGTGCTAGTAGGGCCTACGAGCAGTACTTC. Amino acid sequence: CSASRAYEQYF.

The CDR3 nucleotides are TGTGCCAGCAGCCCTGGGACAGGGCTTCAGCCCCAGCATTTT. Protein sequence: CASSPGTGLQPQHF. The chain is built from TRBV6-5 and TRBJ1-5, with 9 bases lining up with TRBD1. The CDR3 totals 14 residues. V dropped 6 bases and J dropped 6; count of bases not matched to a gene: 6. Germline V CDR1 and CDR2: MNHEY, SVGAGI.

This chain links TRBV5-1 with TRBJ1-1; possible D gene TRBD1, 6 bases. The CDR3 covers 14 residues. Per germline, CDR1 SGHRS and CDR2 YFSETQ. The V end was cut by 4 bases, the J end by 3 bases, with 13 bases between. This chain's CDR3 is CASSPDRSYTEAFF. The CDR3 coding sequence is TGCGCCAGCAGCCCCGACAGGAGCTACACTGAAGCTTTCTTT.

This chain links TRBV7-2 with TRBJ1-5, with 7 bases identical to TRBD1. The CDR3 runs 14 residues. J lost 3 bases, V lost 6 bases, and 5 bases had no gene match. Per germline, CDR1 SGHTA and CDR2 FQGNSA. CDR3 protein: CASRQTGPNQPQHF. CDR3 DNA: TGTGCCAGCAGACAGACAGGGCCCAATCAGCCCCAGCATTTT.

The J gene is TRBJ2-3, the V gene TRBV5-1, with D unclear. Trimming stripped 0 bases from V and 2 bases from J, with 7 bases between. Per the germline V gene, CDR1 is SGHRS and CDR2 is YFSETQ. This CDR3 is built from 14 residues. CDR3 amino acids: CASSLDHYTDTQYF. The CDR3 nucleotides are TGCGCCAGCAGCTTGGATCATTACACAGATACGCAGTATTTT. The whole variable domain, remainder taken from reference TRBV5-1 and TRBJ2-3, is KAGVTQTPRYLIKTRGQQVTLSCSPISGHRSVSWYQQTPGQGLQFLFEYFSETQRNKGNFPGRFSGRQFSNSRSEMNVSTLELGDSALYLCASSLDHYTDTQYFGPGTRLTVL.

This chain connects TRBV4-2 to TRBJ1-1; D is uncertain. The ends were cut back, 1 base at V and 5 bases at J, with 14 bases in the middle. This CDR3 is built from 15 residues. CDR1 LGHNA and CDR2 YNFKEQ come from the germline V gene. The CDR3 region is CASSQGVRSTTEAFF. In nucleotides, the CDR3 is TGTGCCAGCAGCCAAGGGGTGAGGTCGACGACTGAAGCTTTCTTT.

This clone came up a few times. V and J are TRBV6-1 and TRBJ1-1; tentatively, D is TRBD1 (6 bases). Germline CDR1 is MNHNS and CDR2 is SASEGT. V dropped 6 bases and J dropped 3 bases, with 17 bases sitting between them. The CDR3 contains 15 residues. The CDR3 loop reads CASRKGSGADTEAFF. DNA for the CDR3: TGTGCCAGCAGGAAGGGGTCAGGGGCCGACACTGAAGCTTTCTTT.

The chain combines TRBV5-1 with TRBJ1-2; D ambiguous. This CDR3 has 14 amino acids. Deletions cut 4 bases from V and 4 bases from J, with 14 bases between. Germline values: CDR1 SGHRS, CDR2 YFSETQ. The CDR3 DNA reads TGCGCCAGCAGCCTAGGTGACACGATCTATGGCTACACCTTC. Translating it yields CASSLGDTIYGYTF.

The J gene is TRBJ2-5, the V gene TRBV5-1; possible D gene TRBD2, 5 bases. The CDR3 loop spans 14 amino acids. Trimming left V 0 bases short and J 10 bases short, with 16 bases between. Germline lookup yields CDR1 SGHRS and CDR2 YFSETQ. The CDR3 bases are TGCGCCAGCAGCTTGGAGCGAGGGCCTGACCTCCAGTACTTC. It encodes CASSLERGPDLQYF.

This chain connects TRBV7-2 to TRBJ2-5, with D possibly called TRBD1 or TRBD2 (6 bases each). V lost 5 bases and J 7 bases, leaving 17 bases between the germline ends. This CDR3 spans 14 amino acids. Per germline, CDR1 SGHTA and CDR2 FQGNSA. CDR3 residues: CASSLDGGRLTQYF. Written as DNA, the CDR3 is TGTGCCAGCAGCCTGGACGGGGGCCGGTTGACCCAGTACTTC.

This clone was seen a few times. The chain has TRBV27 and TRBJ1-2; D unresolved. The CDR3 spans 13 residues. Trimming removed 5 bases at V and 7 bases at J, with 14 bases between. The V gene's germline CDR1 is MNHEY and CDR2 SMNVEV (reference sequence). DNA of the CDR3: TGTGCCAGCAGTCCGGCGGGGATTGGTGGCTACACCTTC. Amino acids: CASSPAGIGGYTF.

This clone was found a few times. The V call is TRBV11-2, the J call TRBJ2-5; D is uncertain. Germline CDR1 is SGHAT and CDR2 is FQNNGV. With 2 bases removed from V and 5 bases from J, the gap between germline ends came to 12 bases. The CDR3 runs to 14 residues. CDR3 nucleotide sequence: TGTGCCAGCAGCTTAACTGCAGGAAGTGAGACCCAGTACTTC. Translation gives CASSLTAGSETQYF.